This passage covers 11 T cell receptor beta chains from one sample sequenced in a study of blood T cell repertoires in COVID-19. Libraries were prepared by immunoSEQ multiplex PCR; TCRdb keeps only in-frame clonotypes and omits some of them. The table has about 70,000 clones, 82% seen once. The sequenced material came from peripheral blood. The receptors were gathered from a woman aged 55-75 years with acute or convalescent COVID-19.

V and J are TRBV15 and TRBJ2-1; D is perhaps TRBD1 (7 bases). The CDR3 consists of 14 residues. Trimming took off 4 bases at V and 9 bases at J, with 16 bases between the two ends. CDR1 and CDR2 (germline): LNHNV, YYDKDF (reference sequence). CDR3 amino acids: CATSTNRGGGEQFF. The CDR3 DNA reads as TGTGCCACCAGCACCAACAGGGGAGGCGGTGAGCAGTTCTTC.

V and J are TRBV11-2 and TRBJ2-2; 14 nucleotides agree with TRBD2. CDR3 size: 16 residues. CDR1 is SGHAT and CDR2 is FQNNGV in the germline V gene. V shed 4 bases, J shed 6 bases, and the junction held 4 bases outside the gene matches. The CDR3 DNA reads as TGTGCCAGCAGCTCGACTAGCGGGAGGGTGTCCGGGGAGCTGTTTTTT. It yields the protein CASSSTSGRVSGELFF.

The genes are TRBV4-1 and TRBJ1-5, with D unclear. The V gene's germline CDR1 is MGHRA and CDR2 YSYEKL. The CDR3 length is 16 residues. V gave up 4 bases and J gave up 3 bases, with 16 bases separating them. In nucleotides, the CDR3 is TGCGCCAGCAGCCCTACAGACACAAGCCTCAATCAGCCCCAGCATTTT. It encodes CASSPTDTSLNQPQHF.

The chain is built from TRBV6-5 and TRBJ1-1, with TRBD1 as a possible D gene (6 bases). Germline lookup yields CDR1 MNHEY and CDR2 SVGAGI. With 7 bases removed from V and 1 base from J, the gap between germline ends came to 10 bases. CDR3 length: 13 residues. The DNA for the CDR3 is TGTGCCAGCAAAACAGGGTCGAACACTGAAGCTTTCTTT. Translating it yields CASKTGSNTEAFF.

V is TRBV5-1 and J is TRBJ1-5; D possibly corresponds to TRBD1 (5 bases). Germline CDR1 is SGHRS and CDR2 is YFSETQ. Trimming removed 0 bases at V and 6 bases at J, with 13 bases between. The CDR3 sequence is 15 residues long. For the CDR3, the DNA is TGCGCCAGCAGCTTGGACGGAGGGGTAAGTCAGCCCCAGCATTTT. Translated: CASSLDGGVSQPQHF. Drawing the rest from reference TRBV5-1 and TRBJ1-5, the complete variable domain is KAGVTQTPRYLIKTRGQQVTLSCSPISGHRSVSWYQQTPGQGLQFLFEYFSETQRNKGNFPGRFSGRQFSNSRSEMNVSTLELGDSALYLCASSLDGGVSQPQHFGDGTRLSIL.

This sequence joins TRBV2 and TRBJ2-5; D may be TRBD2 (7 bases). The CDR3 extends over 18 amino acids. V lost 6 bases, J lost 6 bases, and 29 bases lay in between. Germline CDR1 SNHLY, CDR2 FYNNEI. The CDR3, as DNA: TGTGCCAGCAGAGCTTTTGGCGGGGGCTCTCACCTGGGCCAGACCCAGTACTTC. Its protein is CASRAFGGGSHLGQTQYF.

This clone was counted once. CDR3 sequence reads: CASSLDARGQGTYNEQFF. CDR3 sequence (DNA): TGTGCCAGCAGCTTGGATGCTAGGGGACAGGGGACCTACAATGAGCAGTTCTTC. The chain is built from TRBV5-5 and TRBJ2-1; 10 positions match TRBD1. The CDR3 sequence is 18 residues long. The V gene end was trimmed by 0 bases and the J gene end by 2 bases; junction bases not matched to a gene: 8. CDR1 SGHKS and CDR2 YYEKEE come from the germline V gene (reference sequence).

V is TRBV10-3 and J is TRBJ1-1; unclear D gene. Germline V gives CDR1 ENHRY, CDR2 SYGVKD. The CDR3 extends over 15 amino acids. Trimming took 0 bases from V and 3 from J, leaving 11 bases between them. The CDR3 DNA is TGTGCCATCAGTGAGTCGTCCAACCCGGACACTGAAGCTTTCTTT. It translates to CAISESSNPDTEAFF.

The sample holds one count of this clone. The rearrangement uses TRBV5-1 and TRBJ2-1; TRBD2 agrees at 13 bases. This CDR3 is built from 15 residues. Germline V lookup: CDR1 SGHRS, CDR2 YFSETQ. After removal of 6 bases from V and 2 bases from J, the junction contained 2 bases not matched to a gene. Here the CDR3 reads CASTTSGGAYNEQFF. The CDR3 nucleotides read TGCGCCAGCACCACTAGCGGGGGGGCCTACAATGAGCAGTTCTTC.

A single count supports this clone. The chain links TRBV29-1 to TRBJ1-3; D not resolved. The CDR3 totals 13 residues. V was trimmed by 1 base and J by 3 bases, leaving 7 bases between them. Per germline, CDR1 SQVTM and CDR2 ANQGSEA. Here the CDR3 reads CSVEGGFGNTIYF. CDR3 nucleotide sequence: TGCAGCGTTGAAGGCGGTTTTGGAAACACCATATATTTT.

The rearrangement links TRBV4-1 to TRBJ2-7; a weak D match, TRBD1 (5 bases). Germline V CDR1 and CDR2: MGHRA, YSYEKL. The ends were cut back, 2 bases at V and 4 bases at J, with 21 bases in the middle. CDR3 length equals 17 residues. CDR3 sequence reads: CASSQTYDPRQRYEQYF. The CDR3 nucleotides read TGCGCCAGCAGCCAAACGTACGATCCGAGACAGAGGTACGAGCAGTACTTC.